This T cell receptor beta chain appears in the sequencing data of a study of blood T cell repertoires in COVID-19. Original processing methods: Researchers report that nucleated cell counts were estimated from reference gene primer amplification. Generated by immunoSEQ multiplex PCR, the TCRdb table keeps only in-frame clones and is missing some. V, J and clone size were drawn from that table, and D and trimming were deduced from the DNA. The sample holds around 300,000 clones; roughly 85% are singletons and the top ten take about 14%. The source material was peripheral blood. This clonotype was sampled from a human donor in a cohort sampled during active COVID-19.

In DNA, the CDR3 is TGTGCCAGCTCCCACAGGGATACCTACGAGCAGTACTTC. Protein product: CASSHRDTYEQYF. The chain uses TRBV5-6 and TRBJ2-7, with D possibly TRBD1 on 6 matching bases. Trimming cost V 7 bases and J 2 bases, with 13 bases left between them. The CDR3 runs to 13 residues. Per the germline V gene, CDR1 is SGHDT and CDR2 is YYEEEE.